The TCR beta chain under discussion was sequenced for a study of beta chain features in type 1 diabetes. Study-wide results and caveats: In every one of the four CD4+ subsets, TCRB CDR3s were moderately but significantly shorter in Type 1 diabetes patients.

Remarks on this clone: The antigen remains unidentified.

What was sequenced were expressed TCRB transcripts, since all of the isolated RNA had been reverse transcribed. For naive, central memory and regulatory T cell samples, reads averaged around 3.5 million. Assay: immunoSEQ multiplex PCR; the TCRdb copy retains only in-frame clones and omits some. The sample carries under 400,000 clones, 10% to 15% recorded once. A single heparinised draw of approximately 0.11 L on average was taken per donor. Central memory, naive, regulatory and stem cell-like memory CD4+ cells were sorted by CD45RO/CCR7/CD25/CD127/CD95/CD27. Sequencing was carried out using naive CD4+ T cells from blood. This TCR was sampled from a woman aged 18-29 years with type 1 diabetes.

The CDR3 spells CASSLVSSTDTQYF. For the CDR3, the DNA is TGTGCCAGCAGCCTAGTTAGCTCTACAGATACGCAGTATTTT. The chain combines TRBV7-2 with TRBJ2-3, with no clear D. With 5 bases removed from V and 3 bases from J, the gap between germline ends came to 12 bases. The CDR3 extends over 14 amino acids. The germline CDR1 and CDR2 sequences are SGHTA and FQGNSA.